These 16 T cell receptor beta chains were all obtained from the same sample, sequenced in a study of OX40 agonist ivuxolimab in advanced cancers. Clones were read by immunoSEQ multiplex PCR, and TCRdb kept only the in-frame ones, dropping some. Among 55,000 to 65,000 clones listed, approximately 89% were seen once. Sequencing used CD4+ or CD8+ T cells sorted from blood, obtained in a trial of the OX40 agonist ivuxolimab. The receptors originated from an adult with an advanced solid tumor such as melanoma, head and neck, liver or kidney cancer.

The chain combines TRBV6-5 with TRBJ1-3, with D maybe TRBD1 (5 bases). The germline CDR1 and CDR2 sequences are MNHEY and SVGAGI. V was pared by 7 bases and J by 0 bases, with 13 bases between. The CDR3 contains 15 residues. CDR3 bases: TGTGCCAGCATGTCGGGGGGGGGCTCTGGAAACACCATATATTTT. Its protein product is CASMSGGGSGNTIYF.

This clone was seen only a few times. This chain uses TRBV7-8 with TRBJ1-2, with TRBD1 matching over 8 bases. Germline loops: CDR1 SGHVS, CDR2 FQNEAQ. The V segment lost 5 bases and the J segment 8 bases; nucleotides outside the gene matches: 7. The CDR3 loop spans 13 amino acids. The CDR3 loop is CASSRDRQGGYTF. The CDR3 region has the DNA TGTGCCAGCAGCCGGGACAGGCAGGGGGGCTACACCTTC.

CDR3 residues: CASSQTVRIYEQYF. The CDR3 DNA is TGTGCCAGCAGCCAAACTGTTAGGATCTACGAGCAGTACTTC. This chain links TRBV6-5 with TRBJ2-7; D not certain. Germline loops: CDR1 MNHEY, CDR2 SVGAGI. The CDR3 is 14 residues long. The V end lost 6 bases, the J end lost 3 bases, and 15 bases lay between the germline ends.

This rearrangement joins TRBV27 to TRBJ2-1; D could derive from TRBD1 or TRBD2 (5 bases each). Trimming removed 6 bases from V and 4 bases from J, with 16 bases in between. This CDR3 region has 15 residues. Germline V gene data show CDR1 as MNHEY and CDR2 as SMNVEV (reference sequence). CDR3 coding DNA: TGTGCCAGCAGACAACTCCGGGACGTTTACAATGAGCAGTTCTTC. This codes for CASRQLRDVYNEQFF.

The chain is built from TRBV10-3 and TRBJ2-5, with TRBD2 matching over 8 bases. Germline V lookup: CDR1 ENHRY, CDR2 SYGVKD. J was trimmed by 5 bases and V by 0 bases; bases with no gene match: 2. The CDR3 totals 14 residues. This CDR3 is CAISESTGGETQYF. In DNA, the CDR3 is TGTGCCATCAGTGAGTCGACGGGGGGGGAGACCCAGTACTTC.

The CDR3 region has the DNA TGCGCCAGCAGCTTGTTGACTAGCGGGGGCGATACGCAGTATTTT. This codes for CASSLLTSGGDTQYF. This sequence joins TRBV5-1 and TRBJ2-3; 12 positions agree with TRBD2. Germline V CDR1 and CDR2: SGHRS, YFSETQ. V trimming: 1 base; J trimming: 6 bases; junction bases outside the gene matches: 3. The length of the CDR3 is 15 residues.

The chain uses TRBV28 and TRBJ2-7; a weak D match, TRBD1 (6 bases). CDR3 length equals 14 residues. Looked up from germline, CDR1 is MDHEN and CDR2 is SYDVKM. The V gene lost 6 bases and the J gene lost 4 bases, with 16 bases spanning the gap. CDR3 protein: CASSSRDTLYEQYF. The DNA for the CDR3 is TGTGCCAGCAGCTCCCGGGACACACTTTACGAGCAGTACTTC.

The rearrangement joins TRBV10-3 to TRBJ1-5; a weak D match, TRBD1 (6 bases). V gave up 4 bases and J gave up 2 bases, with 9 bases separating them. The length of the CDR3 is 14 residues. Per germline, CDR1 ENHRY and CDR2 SYGVKD. CDR3 in amino acids: CAISGPGGNQPQHF. Written as DNA, the CDR3 is TGTGCCATCAGTGGGCCAGGGGGCAATCAGCCCCAGCATTTT.

J is TRBJ1-5 and V is TRBV19; D unresolved. The CDR3 is 15 residues long. Trimming took 0 bases from V and 4 from J, leaving 10 bases between them. CDR1 and CDR2 (germline): LNHDA, SQIVND (reference sequence). The CDR3 DNA reads as TGTGCCAGTAGTATAGATTTTCGGGGAAATCAGCCCCAGCATTTT. Translating it yields CASSIDFRGNQPQHF.

This chain links TRBV15 with TRBJ1-1, with unresolved D. CDR3 length equals 14 residues. Germline V gene sequence: CDR1 LNHNV, CDR2 YYDKDF (reference sequence). V lost 1 base and J lost 1, with 7 bases in between. The chain's CDR3 is CATSRVGTNTEAFF. The CDR3 DNA sequence: TGTGCCACCAGCAGAGTCGGCACGAACACTGAAGCTTTCTTT.

This chain joins TRBV5-1 and TRBJ2-1; possibly TRBD2 for D (5 bases). This CDR3 has 14 residues. V was pared by 0 bases and J by 6 bases, with 10 bases between. Germline assignment: CDR1 SGHRS and CDR2 YFSETQ. The CDR3 here is CASSLVPGSNEQFF. CDR3 bases: TGCGCCAGCAGCTTGGTACCGGGGAGCAATGAGCAGTTCTTC. The full variable domain, in which reference TRBV5-1 and TRBJ2-1 provide the parts outside the CDR3, is KAGVTQTPRYLIKTRGQQVTLSCSPISGHRSVSWYQQTPGQGLQFLFEYFSETQRNKGNFPGRFSGRQFSNSRSEMNVSTLELGDSALYLCASSLVPGSNEQFFGPGTRLTVL.

V gene TRBV14 combines with J gene TRBJ2-6, with 9 bases aligning to TRBD1. V gave up 0 bases and J gave up 4 bases; unmatched junction bases: 10. The CDR3 has 19 residues. Germline V CDR1 and CDR2: SGHDN, FVKESK. The CDR3 spells CASSQDRTGVLRGANVLTF. Here the CDR3 DNA reads TGTGCCAGCAGCCAAGACCGGACAGGGGTTCTGAGGGGGGCCAACGTCCTGACTTTC. Full variable domain (missing parts from reference TRBV14 and TRBJ2-6): EAGVTQFPSHSVIEKGQTVTLRCDPISGHDNLYWYRRVMGKEIKFLLHFVKESKQDESGMPNNRFLAERTGGTYSTLKVQPAELEDSGVYFCASSQDRTGVLRGANVLTFGAGSRLTVL.

This clone occurred a few times. This chain connects TRBV7-2 to TRBJ2-7; no firm D call. Germline V CDR1 and CDR2: SGHTA, FQGNSA. V was clipped by 5 bases and J by 4 bases, with 12 bases between them. This CDR3 spans 13 amino acids. In DNA, the CDR3 is TGTGCCAGCAGCCAAGTGTCCACATACGAGCAGTACTTC. This sequence encodes CASSQVSTYEQYF.

This clone has just one count. The chain combines TRBV5-4 with TRBJ2-3; 7 bases are a match to TRBD1. The germline gives CDR1 SGHNT, CDR2 YYREEE (reference sequence). The CDR3 is 14 residues long. V was clipped by 7 bases and J by 4 bases; unmatched bases: 9. CDR3 bases: TGTGCCAGCTCGAGTTGGCAGGGGGCAGATACGCAGTATTTT. This translates into CASSSWQGADTQYF.

The V and J genes are TRBV10-3 and TRBJ1-5; D unclear. The CDR3 is 14 amino acids. The germline CDR1 and CDR2 sequences are ENHRY and SYGVKD. Between the trimmed V and J ends, which lost 1 base and 7 bases, there was a span of 11 bases. CDR3 in amino acids: CAISELGFSQPQHF. CDR3 in DNA: TGTGCCATCAGTGAGTTGGGCTTTAGCCAGCCCCAGCATTTT.

The rearrangement uses TRBV7-8 and TRBJ1-4; maybe TRBD1 (5 bases). Between the trimmed V and J ends, which lost 6 bases and 2 bases, there was a span of 16 bases. CDR1 is SGHVS, CDR2 FQNEAQ, per germline. The CDR3 runs 16 residues. The CDR3 DNA sequence: TGTGCCAGCAGTACAGTAGGGGTTCCTACTAATGAAAAACTGTTTTTT. Translated: CASSTVGVPTNEKLFF.